These 18 T cell receptor beta chains originate from one sample sequenced in a study of blood T cell repertoires in COVID-19. Sequencing was performed with immunoSEQ multiplex PCR; in TCRdb, only in-frame clones are kept and a portion is missing. This sample yields roughly 200,000 clones, of which roughly 90% are seen a single time; roughly 3.2% belongs to the top ten. Sequenced: PBMCs or T cells enriched from blood (not recorded which). These receptors all come from a woman between 45 and 65 years old in a cohort exposed to, infected with or recovered from COVID-19 (not recorded which).

This chain uses TRBV27 with TRBJ2-2, with D unclear. The germline CDR1 and CDR2 sequences are MNHEY and SMNVEV (reference sequence). Trimming shortened V by 6 bases and J by 0 bases, and 11 bases separated the two germline ends. The CDR3 length is 15 residues. CDR3 bases: TGTGCCAGCAGAATAAGAGAGCCGAACACCGGGGAGCTGTTTTTT. This gives the protein CASRIREPNTGELFF.

The chain links TRBV15 to TRBJ2-3, with TRBD2 matching over 10 bases. The ends lost 9 bases at V and 2 bases at J; junction bases unmatched: 5. The CDR3 runs 14 residues. Germline lookup yields CDR1 LNHNV and CDR2 YYDKDF (reference sequence). The CDR3 bases are TGTGCCACACGAGCGGGGGGGGACACAGATACGCAGTATTTT. This encodes CATRAGGDTDTQYF.

The rearrangement uses TRBV2 and TRBJ2-3; a weak D match, TRBD2 (5 bases). V lost 10 bases to trimming and J lost 5 bases, with 16 bases between them. Germline assignment: CDR1 SNHLY and CDR2 FYNNEI. This CDR3 region has 13 residues. The CDR3 region has the DNA TGTGCCACCGAGAGGGTTAGACAAGATACGCAGTATTTT. This translates into CATERVRQDTQYF. Full variable domain (rest looked up from reference TRBV2 and TRBJ2-3): EPEVTQTPSHQVTQMGQEVILRCVPISNHLYFYWYRQILGQKVEFLVSFYNNEISEKSEIFDDQFSVERPDGSNFTLKIRSTKLEDSAMYFCATERVRQDTQYFGPGTRLTVL.

The chain links TRBV4-1 to TRBJ1-2; possibly TRBD1 for D (5 bases). The germline V gene has CDR1 MGHRA and CDR2 YSYEKL. V was trimmed by 5 bases and J by 4 bases, leaving 11 bases between them. The CDR3 runs to 13 residues. CDR3 residues: CASSSAQGYGYTF. In DNA, the CDR3 is TGCGCCAGCAGCTCGGCCCAGGGCTATGGCTACACCTTC.

The chain has TRBV13 and TRBJ1-1; TRBD1 agrees at 7 bases. The CDR3 totals 13 residues. Germline V gene lookup returns CDR1 PRHDT and CDR2 FYEKMQ (reference sequence). Trimming removed 5 bases from V and 5 bases from J; junction bases left unmatched: 5. The CDR3 bases are TGTGCCAGCAGCCGGACCAGGGGGACTGAAGCTTTCTTT. It is translated as CASSRTRGTEAFF.

This chain uses TRBV7-2 with TRBJ2-7; 8 bases are a match to TRBD1. Germline lookup yields CDR1 SGHTA and CDR2 FQGNSA. V gave up 2 bases and J gave up 6 bases; unmatched junction bases: 6. This CDR3 region has 14 residues. CDR3 in DNA: TGTGCCAGCAGCTTACGCCAGGGGGCGCCCGAGCAGTACTTC. This translates into CASSLRQGAPEQYF.

The rearrangement joins TRBV30 to TRBJ2-7, with TRBD1 matching over 10 bases. With 2 bases clipped from V and 7 bases from J, the junction kept 11 bases outside the gene matches. The CDR3 has 15 residues. Germline CDR1 GTSNPN, CDR2 SVGIG (reference sequence). As DNA, the CDR3 is TGTGCCTGGAGTTTTCTACGACAGGGGGCGGGGGAGCAGTACTTC. It encodes CAWSFLRQGAGEQYF.

This chain links TRBV5-1 with TRBJ1-5; D call uncertain. Trimming took 4 bases from V and 0 from J, leaving 11 bases between them. Germline CDR1 and CDR2: SGHRS and YFSETQ. The CDR3 runs 15 residues. CDR3 sequence reads: CASSEVPNSNQPQHF. Written as DNA, the CDR3 is TGCGCCAGCAGCGAGGTTCCTAATAGCAATCAGCCCCAGCATTTT.

The chain couples TRBV4-3 to TRBJ2-1; 10 bases agree with TRBD2. The CDR3 runs to 17 residues. With V trimmed by 0 bases and J by 2 bases, 4 bases remained unmatched. Germline V CDR1 and CDR2: LGHNA, YSLEER. The CDR3 coding sequence is TGCGCCAGCAGCCAAGAGACTAGCGGGCCCCCCTACAATGAGCAGTTCTTC. It yields the protein CASSQETSGPPYNEQFF.

This chain uses TRBV15 with TRBJ2-2, with D possibly TRBD1 on 6 matching bases. V lost 5 bases, J lost 6 bases, and 13 bases lay in between. The germline V gene has CDR1 LNHNV and CDR2 YYDKDF (reference sequence). CDR3 length: 14 residues. As DNA, the CDR3 is TGTGCCACCAGCTTGCGTCAGGGGCCCGGGGAGCTGTTTTTT. The encoded protein is CATSLRQGPGELFF.

The gene calls are TRBV28 and TRBJ1-6, with 9 positions matching TRBD1. This CDR3 has 14 amino acids. The V and J ends lost 6 bases and 10 bases, in that order; junction bases with no gene match: 7. Per the germline V gene, CDR1 is MDHEN and CDR2 is SYDVKM. The CDR3 DNA reads as TGTGCCAGCAGATTACCGGGACAGGGATCACCCCTCCACTTT. This codes for CASRLPGQGSPLHF.

The V and J genes are TRBV7-3 and TRBJ1-2; maybe TRBD1 (6 bases). Germline CDR1 reads SGHTA; CDR2 reads FQGTGA. CDR3 length: 16 residues. The germline V and J ends were trimmed by 1 base and 7 bases, with 19 bases remaining between them. CDR3 DNA: TGTGCCAGCAGCTTAATACCCGGGGCAGGGGTACTTGGCTACACCTTC. It translates to CASSLIPGAGVLGYTF. Variable domain in full (rest from reference TRBV7-3 and TRBJ1-2): GAGVSQTPSNKVTEKGKYVELRCDPISGHTALYWYRQSLGQGPEFLIYFQGTGAADDSGLPNDRFFAVRPEGSVSTLKIQRTERGDSAVYLCASSLIPGAGVLGYTFGSGTRLTVV.

The chain joins TRBV4-2 to TRBJ1-1; tentatively, D is TRBD1 (5 bases). V lost 0 bases and J lost 2, with 10 bases in between. Germline V lookup: CDR1 LGHNA, CDR2 YNFKEQ. The CDR3 totals 15 residues. CDR3 in amino acids: CASSQDGRDNTEAFF. As DNA, the CDR3 is TGTGCCAGCAGCCAAGACGGCAGGGATAACACTGAAGCTTTCTTT.

This chain uses TRBV30 with TRBJ1-3; D call uncertain. Germline CDR1 is GTSNPN and CDR2 is SVGIG (reference sequence). V lost 0 bases and J lost 5, with 2 bases in between. CDR3 length: 11 residues. The CDR3 sequence is CAWSVRNTIYF. CDR3 nucleotide sequence: TGTGCCTGGAGTGTCAGAAACACCATATATTTT.

This chain joins TRBV9 and TRBJ1-2; D is uncertain. Germline V lookup: CDR1 SGDLS, CDR2 YYNGEE. CDR3 length: 13 amino acids. V shed 3 bases and J shed 7 bases, with 13 bases lying between them. CDR3 sequence reads: CASSAGTRGGYTF. The CDR3 DNA is TGTGCCAGCAGCGCAGGCACCCGTGGTGGCTACACCTTC.

The chain recombines TRBV5-1 with TRBJ1-1; D possibly corresponds to TRBD1 (5 bases). CDR1 and CDR2 (germline): SGHRS, YFSETQ. Trimming shortened V by 4 bases and J by 2 bases, and 15 bases separated the two germline ends. The CDR3 contains 15 residues. In nucleotides, the CDR3 is TGCGCCAGCAGCCCATCAGGGTTTTATAACACTGAAGCTTTCTTT. Its translation is CASSPSGFYNTEAFF.

The rearrangement uses TRBV18 and TRBJ1-3; no clear D gene. V was clipped by 3 bases and J by 0 bases, with 12 bases between them. The germline V gene has CDR1 KGHSH and CDR2 LQKENI. This CDR3 has 16 amino acids. CDR3 in DNA: TGTGCCAGCTCACCGTATCAGGCAACCTCTGGAAACACCATATATTTT. It codes for CASSPYQATSGNTIYF.

This clone was seen more than once but under ten times. The chain joins TRBV30 to TRBJ1-5; D uncertain. Germline loops: CDR1 GTSNPN, CDR2 SVGIG (reference sequence). Trimming shortened V by 4 bases and J by 5 bases, and 15 bases separated the two germline ends. The CDR3 runs to 14 residues. CDR3 residues: CAWTEGNGDQPQHF. The CDR3 DNA reads TGTGCCTGGACGGAGGGAAACGGCGATCAGCCCCAGCATTTT.